The 11 T cell receptor beta chains listed next were all sequenced from one sample in a study. In TCRdb, the 5' RACE reads were re-called with MiXCR into one record per CDR3 protein. The sample shows 40,000 to 65,000 distinct CDR3 sequences, roughly 22% of them seen only once. Sequenced: tumor-infiltrating naive CD4+ T cells sorted from the breast tumor. Sample subset: naive CD4+ T cells, CD4+CD45RA+CD25-. Source of these receptors: a female donor with breast cancer.

This clonotype has just a few counts. The rearrangement links TRBV5-1 to TRBJ1-2; 7 nucleotides align to TRBD1. The CDR3 consists of 16 residues. J gave up 4 bases and V 2 bases, and 11 bases lay outside the gene matches. Germline lookup yields CDR1 SGHRS and CDR2 YFSETQ. The CDR3 DNA sequence: TGCGCCAGCAGCTTCAATGGACAGGTTGAGGGCTATGGCTACACCTTC. Amino acid sequence: CASSFNGQVEGYGYTF.

This clonotype was detected only a few times. Germline and junction disagree at one end, which may indicate a read error. The rearrangement links TRBV5-1 to TRBJ2-1, with 11 bases fitting TRBD2. CDR1 and CDR2 (germline): SGHRS, YFSETQ. The CDR3 loop spans 15 amino acids. The CDR3 bases are TGCGCCAGCAGGTCATTAGCGGGAGGGGACCATGAGCGGTTCTTC. Translated, it gives CASRSLAGGDHERFF.

The V call is TRBV12-3 or TRBV12-4, the J call TRBJ2-5; D remains ambiguous. The CDR3 extends over 13 amino acids. Trimming took 6 bases from V and 5 from J, leaving 13 bases between them. The CDR3 bases are TGTGCCAGCAGGGCTCCTAGTGTGGAGACCCAGTACTTC. Its translation is CASRAPSVETQYF.

In its sample, this clonotype was seen a few times. The genes are TRBV4-1 and TRBJ2-1; TRBD2 agrees at 7 bases. V shed 1 base, J shed 8 bases, and the junction held 5 bases outside the gene matches. Germline CDR1 and CDR2: MGHRA and YSYEKL. This CDR3 comprises 14 residues. CDR3 bases: TGCGCCAGCAGCCAAGGGCTGGGAGGGGATGAGCAGTTCTTC. Amino acid sequence: CASSQGLGGDEQFF.

This clonotype was detected a few times. V is TRBV7-9 and J is TRBJ1-2; D gene unclear. Germline CDR1 reads SEHNR; CDR2 reads FQNEAQ (reference sequence). The CDR3 is made up of 13 amino acids. Between the trimmed V and J ends, which lost 4 bases and 2 bases, there was a span of 8 bases. The DNA for the CDR3 is TGTGCCAGCAGCTCGAGGGCCAACTATGGCTACACCTTC. Translating it yields CASSSRANYGYTF.

V usage is TRBV12-3 or TRBV12-4 and J usage is TRBJ2-2; D call uncertain. The V and J ends lost 3 bases and 5 bases respectively, with 10 bases between them. This CDR3 has 14 residues. CDR3 sequence reads: CASSLSGITGELFF. The CDR3 DNA sequence: TGTGCCAGCAGTTTGAGTGGTATTACCGGGGAGCTGTTTTTT.

This rearrangement joins TRBV7-2 to TRBJ1-1; D is unclear. The ends were cut back, 5 bases at V and 5 bases at J, with 18 bases in the middle. The CDR3 is 15 residues long. Germline V gene sequence: CDR1 SGHTA, CDR2 FQGNSA. Here the CDR3 reads CASSPGGGLQTEAFF. The CDR3 coding sequence is TGTGCCAGCAGCCCCGGTGGTGGATTGCAAACTGAAGCTTTCTTT.

By share, this clonotype ranks as medium-sized. The J gene is TRBJ2-7, the V gene TRBV4-1, with 7 positions matching TRBD2. The CDR3 length is 17 residues. In germline, CDR1 is MGHRA, CDR2 YSYEKL. With V trimmed by 0 bases and J by 1 base, 9 bases remained unmatched. CDR3 region: CASSQEGRLAASYEQYF. The DNA for the CDR3 is TGCGCCAGCAGCCAAGAGGGCAGGCTAGCGGCTTCCTACGAGCAGTACTTC.

This clonotype was picked up a small number of times. In nucleotides, the CDR3 is TGCAGCGGGGGCGGTGGGGTGATGGAGACCCAGTACTTC. This gives the protein CSGGGGVMETQYF. This chain joins TRBV29-1 and TRBJ2-5; D possibly corresponds to TRBD1 (5 bases). Trimming cost V 7 bases and J 5 bases, with 17 bases left between them. This CDR3 comprises 13 residues. Germline CDR1 is SQVTM and CDR2 is ANQGSEA.

This clonotype occurred many times. The genes are TRBV4-3 and TRBJ1-1, with unresolved D. V lost 1 base, J lost 4 bases, and 10 bases lay in between. The CDR3 has 14 residues. From germline, CDR1 is LGHNA and CDR2 YSLEER. In DNA, the CDR3 is TGCGCCAGCAGCCAAGCGGGCAGGCCCACTGAAGCTTTCTTT. This codes for CASSQAGRPTEAFF.

In this sample, this clonotype turned up a few times. This chain joins TRBV7-9 and TRBJ2-7; no clear D gene. CDR3 length: 13 residues. The germline CDR1 and CDR2 sequences are SEHNR and FQNEAQ (reference sequence). V lost 1 base, J lost 7 bases, and 11 bases lay in between. The CDR3 DNA follows: TGTGCCAGCAGCTTAGACGGCCGCATGGAGCAGTACTTC. Residues: CASSLDGRMEQYF.